The 11 T cell receptor beta chains below come from one sample, sequenced in a study of blood T cell repertoires in COVID-19. TCRdb's copy holds only in-frame clones and misses some; the assay was immunoSEQ multiplex PCR. This sample has some 250,000 clones, with 75% to 85% found just once. Sequencing was performed on peripheral blood. The source is a woman of 80 years or more with COVID-19, enrolled during active disease.

The V gene is TRBV6-5, the J gene TRBJ1-6; TRBD1 aligns across 9 bases. Germline loops: CDR1 MNHEY, CDR2 SVGAGI. V lost 5 bases, J lost 10 bases, and 6 bases stayed unmatched. The CDR3 extends over 14 amino acids. The CDR3 loop reads CASSQPDRGSPLHF. CDR3 bases: TGTGCCAGCAGTCAACCGGACAGGGGCTCACCCCTCCACTTT.

J is TRBJ2-7 and V is TRBV15; 10 bases agree with TRBD2. Per germline, CDR1 LNHNV and CDR2 YYDKDF (reference sequence). Germline trimming cut 1 base from V and 6 bases from J; bases unmatched to any gene: 9. The CDR3 consists of 16 residues. The CDR3 loop is CATSRGGLAGASEQYF. The DNA for the CDR3 is TGTGCCACCAGCAGAGGAGGTCTAGCGGGAGCTTCCGAGCAGTACTTC.

The V call is TRBV7-6, the J call TRBJ1-1; D call uncertain. Between the trimmed V and J ends, which lost 5 bases and 2 bases, there was a span of 9 bases. The CDR3 runs 13 residues. Germline CDR1 is SGHVS and CDR2 is FNYEAQ. As DNA, the CDR3 is TGTGCCAGCAGCCTTTCAGGAAACACTGAAGCTTTCTTT. Protein product: CASSLSGNTEAFF.

The chain uses TRBV11-1 and TRBJ2-6, with TRBD1 matching over 9 bases. The junction had 5 bases not matched to a gene; V was cut back by 6 bases and J by 2 bases. This CDR3 region has 16 residues. Germline CDR1 and CDR2: SGHAT and FQDESV (reference sequence). CDR3 DNA sequence: TGTGCCAGCAGAGGGGACAGGGACACTGGGGCCAACGTCCTGACTTTC. Its protein product is CASRGDRDTGANVLTF.

CDR3 amino acids: CASSEALRPGGKNIQYF. In DNA, the CDR3 is TGTGCCAGCAGTGAAGCGCTTCGGCCCGGGGGCAAAAACATTCAGTACTTC. This sequence joins TRBV2 and TRBJ2-4; a weak D match, TRBD2 (6 bases). Trimming cost V 0 bases and J 3 bases, with 15 bases left between them. CDR1 is SNHLY and CDR2 is FYNNEI in the germline V gene. The CDR3 contains 17 residues.

The chain joins TRBV19 to TRBJ1-5; D unclear. Trimming took off 7 bases at V and 2 bases at J, with 12 bases between the two ends. Germline CDR1 LNHDA, CDR2 SQIVND (reference sequence). The CDR3 loop spans 14 amino acids. The CDR3 reads CASKGEVGNQPQHF. CDR3 in DNA: TGTGCCAGTAAGGGAGAAGTGGGCAATCAGCCCCAGCATTTT.

V usage is TRBV3-1 (or the pseudogene TRBV3-2) and J usage is TRBJ1-6, with D hard to call. This CDR3 contains 15 residues. Per germline, CDR1 LGHDT and CDR2 YNNKEL (reference sequence). Trimming pared 5 bases from V and 7 bases from J, leaving 15 bases between. The CDR3 nucleotides are TGTGCCAGCAGCAATGGGCCAGCAGCAAATTCACCCCTCCACTTT. It specifies CASSNGPAANSPLHF.

The genes are TRBV5-8 and TRBJ1-1, with D possibly being TRBD1 (6 bases). Trimming left V 4 bases short and J 1 base short, with 8 bases between. Germline CDR1 reads SGHTS; CDR2 reads YDEGEE. CDR3 size: 13 residues. The CDR3 spells CASSLTGNTEAFF. CDR3 in DNA: TGTGCCAGCAGCCTGACAGGGAACACTGAAGCTTTCTTT.

This clone was observed a few times. V usage is TRBV5-8 and J usage is TRBJ1-1, with no clear D. V was clipped by 4 bases and J by 0 bases, with 10 bases between them. Germline CDR1 and CDR2: SGHTS and YDEGEE. The CDR3 length is 14 residues. CDR3 amino acids: CASSPVVMNTEAFF. For the CDR3, the DNA is TGTGCCAGCAGCCCAGTTGTTATGAACACTGAAGCTTTCTTT. Full variable domain (missing parts from reference TRBV5-8 and TRBJ1-1): EAGVTQSPTHLIKTRGQQATLRCSPISGHTSVYWYQQALGLGLQFLLWYDEGEERNRGNFPPRFSGRQFPNYSSELNVNALELEDSALYLCASSPVVMNTEAFFGQGTRLTVV.

DNA for the CDR3: TGTGCCAGCAGCCAGACCGTGGAGGCCGGCGGCTACACCTTC. Amino acids: CASSQTVEAGGYTF. The V and J genes are TRBV4-2 and TRBJ1-2; the D is unclear. CDR1 and CDR2 from the germline V gene are LGHNA and YNFKEQ. The ends were cut back, 3 bases at V and 8 bases at J, with 16 bases in the middle. This CDR3 region has 14 residues.

V usage is TRBV10-3 and J usage is TRBJ1-2, with D hard to call. Looked up from germline, CDR1 is ENHRY and CDR2 is SYGVKD. The length of the CDR3 is 13 residues. The V gene lost 8 bases and the J gene lost 1 base, with 11 bases spanning the gap. CDR3 DNA sequence: TGTGCCATCTCCGAGGTACTTAACTATGGCTACACCTTC. It codes for CAISEVLNYGYTF.